This T cell receptor (beta chain) was observed in a study of T cell repertoires in cytomegalovirus infection. Study as a whole: Through public TCR beta signatures, both CMV infection and matching HLA type were indicated. Study findings and constraints: Adding up the frequency of public TCR beta families identified people who carried CMV plus the relevant HLA. In two of eight donors, the top clonotype was HLA-C-restricted CMV-specific.

Via MiXCR, TCRdb re-called the reads, giving one row per CDR3 protein. The table has about 300,000 distinct CDR3 sequences, under 30% seen once. The length of the CDR3 is 14 residues. Germline V gene data show CDR1 as SGHKS and CDR2 as YYEKEE (reference sequence). With 3 bases clipped from V and 4 bases from J, the junction kept 2 bases outside the gene matches. Notes on this clonotype: Antigen unknown.

The gene calls are TRBV5-5 and TRBJ2-1, with 9 bases matching TRBD1. Sequenced: PBMCs. The sequence was obtained from a human donor in good health (CMV status not recorded). Some clones in this sample may be carry-over from other donors' samples. Here the CDR3 reads CASSWGQGYNEQFF. In nucleotides, the CDR3 is TGTGCCAGCAGCTGGGGACAGGGTTACAATGAGCAGTTCTTC. The variable domain in full, with the rest retrieved from reference TRBV5-5 and TRBJ2-1, is DAGVTQSPTHLIKTRGQQVTLRCSPISGHKSVSWYQQVLGQGPQFIFQYYEKEERGRGNFPDRFSARQFPNYSSELNVNALLLGDSALYLCASSWGQGYNEQFFGPGTRLTVL.